What follows are 15 T cell receptor beta chains derived from one specimen sequenced in a study of Graves' ophthalmopathy and Graves' hyperthyroidism. The authors amplified TCR beta CDR3 regions from RNA transcripts. A first-round RT-PCR used HTBI primers, followed by a second-round multiplex PCR. TCRdb re-derived calls from the multiplex PCR reads in MiXCR, one entry per CDR3 protein. The sample includes around 1.1 million distinct CDR3 sequences, approximately 35% of them seen just once. Sequencing used peripheral blood or thyroid tissue (not recorded which). The source is an adult man with Graves' hyperthyroidism.

This clonotype was found a few times. V usage is TRBV29-1 and J usage is TRBJ2-1; D call uncertain. The CDR3 contains 12 residues. Trimming left V 7 bases short and J 3 bases short, with 10 bases between. Germline-derived CDR1 and CDR2 are SQVTM and ANQGSEA. The DNA of the CDR3 is TGCAGCGAGGTACAAAACTACAATGAGCAGTTCTTC. Its translation: CSEVQNYNEQFF.

The chain couples TRBV5-8 to TRBJ2-5; D is unclear. Trimming took 7 bases from V and 4 from J, leaving 17 bases between them. There are 14 residues in the CDR3. Germline V lookup: CDR1 SGHTS, CDR2 YDEGEE. CDR3 in amino acids: CASELQWTGETQYF. For the CDR3, the DNA is TGTGCCAGCGAACTCCAATGGACGGGAGAGACCCAGTACTTC.

This clonotype was seen repeatedly, ten times or more. The chain uses TRBV6-5 and TRBJ2-7, with D unresolved. This CDR3 is built from 13 residues. Germline V CDR1 and CDR2: MNHEY, SVGAGI. Between the trimmed V and J ends, which lost 5 bases and 7 bases, there was a span of 15 bases. The CDR3 protein is CASSRWENGEQYF. The CDR3 nucleotides read TGTGCCAGCAGTCGGTGGGAAAATGGGGAGCAGTACTTC.

The rearrangement uses TRBV12-3 or TRBV12-4 and TRBJ2-5, with 7 positions matching TRBD1. The V gene end was trimmed by 3 bases and the J gene end by 5 bases; junction bases not matched to a gene: 12. This CDR3 spans 16 amino acids. CDR3 region: CASSFEGPGGVETQYF. The CDR3 DNA reads as TGTGCCAGCAGTTTTGAGGGGCCAGGGGGAGTGGAGACCCAGTACTTC.

For this clonotype: With a much larger clone just one base away, this may be a read error. V and J are TRBV7-2 and TRBJ1-5, with 10 bases matching TRBD1. There are 15 residues in the CDR3. The germline CDR1 and CDR2 sequences are SGHTA and FQGNSA. CDR3 sequence: CASSPTGGADQPRHF. The CDR3 DNA is TGTGCCAGCAGCCCGACAGGGGGCGCGGATCAGCCCCGGCATTTT.

In its sample, this clonotype was seen many times. CDR3 sequence (DNA): TGTGCCAGCAGCACAGGTAGCAATCAGCCCCAGCATTTT. Amino acids: CASSTGSNQPQHF. The chain carries TRBV2 and TRBJ1-5, with D maybe TRBD1 (5 bases). CDR3 length: 13 residues. Trimming cost V 6 bases and J 0 bases, with 6 bases left between them. The germline V gene has CDR1 SNHLY and CDR2 FYNNEI.

Ten or more counts support this clonotype. The rearrangement joins TRBV7-2 to TRBJ1-4; D gene unclear. Trimming cost V 4 bases and J 2 bases, with 5 bases left between them. CDR3 length equals 13 residues. CDR1 is SGHTA, CDR2 FQGNSA, per germline. This CDR3 reads CASSSYTNEKLFF. The CDR3 DNA reads as TGTGCCAGCAGCTCCTATACTAATGAAAAACTGTTTTTT.

This clonotype has at least ten counts. The chain links TRBV20-1 to TRBJ2-5; 8 positions match TRBD2. Germline V gene data show CDR1 as DFQATT and CDR2 as SNEGSKA (reference sequence). The CDR3 extends over 13 amino acids. Trimming removed 0 bases from V and 3 bases from J; junction bases left unmatched: 0. The CDR3: CSAREAGEETQYF. In DNA, the CDR3 is TGCAGTGCTAGAGAAGCGGGAGAAGAGACCCAGTACTTC.

This clonotype was seen many times. This chain links TRBV20-1 with TRBJ1-1; D is uncertain. CDR1 is DFQATT, CDR2 SNEGSKA, per germline (reference sequence). Deletions cut 3 bases from V and 6 bases from J, with 11 bases between. This CDR3 is built from 12 residues. The CDR3 coding sequence is TGCAGTGCTAGGAAGGGAAGGTCTGAAGCTTTCTTT. It translates to CSARKGRSEAFF.

CDR3 region: CATVVRGPEAFF. CDR3 nucleotide sequence: TGTGCCACAGTGGTCCGTGGTCCTGAAGCTTTCTTT. The chain is built from TRBV24-1 and TRBJ1-1; D gene unclear. V was cut by 10 bases and J by 6 bases, with 14 bases left in between. Looked up from germline, CDR1 is KGHDR and CDR2 is SFDVKD. The CDR3 spans 12 residues.

The chain uses TRBV11-2 and TRBJ1-4; a possible D gene is TRBD1 (5 bases). The CDR3 is 15 residues long. V was pared by 5 bases and J by 10 bases, with 20 bases between. CDR1 is SGHAT, CDR2 FQNNGV, per germline. In DNA, the CDR3 is TGTGCCAGCAGCCAACCGGGGGAAATGGGAAGAAAACTGTTTTTT. This translates into CASSQPGEMGRKLFF.

This chain links TRBV2 with TRBJ2-2, with D uncertain. The V gene lost 2 bases and the J gene lost 6 bases, with 7 bases spanning the gap. Germline CDR1 SNHLY, CDR2 FYNNEI. The CDR3 is made up of 13 amino acids. The CDR3 nucleotides are TGTGCCAGCAGTGAATATAACGCCGGGGAGCTGTTTTTT. Translation gives CASSEYNAGELFF.

The chain recombines TRBV5-1 with TRBJ1-6, with D tentatively TRBD1 (5 bases). Looked up from germline, CDR1 is SGHRS and CDR2 is YFSETQ. The CDR3 sequence is 14 residues long. Trimming took off 4 bases at V and 7 bases at J, with 12 bases between the two ends. The CDR3, as DNA: TGCGCCAGCAGCCCCTCAGGGCTCAATTCACCCCTCCACTTT. The encoded protein is CASSPSGLNSPLHF.

This chain links TRBV20-1 with TRBJ2-1, with TRBD2 matching over 7 bases. This CDR3 contains 14 residues. V dropped 6 bases and J dropped 6; count of bases not matched to a gene: 11. CDR1 and CDR2 from the germline V gene are DFQATT and SNEGSKA (reference sequence). CDR3 loop: CSATSGGAGNEQFF. The CDR3 DNA sequence: TGCAGTGCCACTTCGGGGGGTGCTGGCAATGAGCAGTTCTTC.

This clonotype was seen a few times. The chain combines TRBV12-3 or TRBV12-4 with TRBJ1-2, with D possibly being TRBD1 (5 bases). V was cut by 6 bases and J by 1 base, with 12 bases left in between. The CDR3 totals 14 residues. CDR3 nucleotide sequence: TGTGCCAGCAGCTTTGGGACTTTTAACTATGGCTACACCTTC. It translates to CASSFGTFNYGYTF.